These 13 T cell receptor beta chains came from one sample sequenced in a study of T cells in Graves' hyperthyroidism and ophthalmopathy. The source material, RNA transcripts, was used to amplify TCR beta CDR3 regions. RT-PCR in the first round (using the HTBI primer set) targeted the TCR CDR3. TCRdb analysed the multiplex PCR reads with MiXCR anew, one entry per CDR3 protein. The repertoire includes about 360,000 distinct CDR3 sequences, approximately 13% of them detected once, and 9.2% sits in the top ten. Sequencing was carried out using blood. The receptors were sampled from a young woman with Graves' hyperthyroidism.

This clonotype showed up many times. The chain recombines TRBV20-1 with TRBJ2-7, with D possibly matching TRBD2 (6 bases). The CDR3 contains 13 residues. Germline lookup yields CDR1 DFQATT and CDR2 SNEGSKA (reference sequence). V dropped 4 bases and J dropped 0 bases, with 10 bases sitting between them. CDR3: CSANRGASYEQYF. The DNA for the CDR3 is TGCAGTGCTAACCGCGGGGCCTCCTACGAGCAGTACTTC.

This clonotype was observed a few times. The rearrangement uses TRBV5-1 and TRBJ1-6; no firm D call. Germline loops: CDR1 SGHRS, CDR2 YFSETQ. V was cut by 2 bases and J by 0 bases, with 9 bases left in between. The CDR3 length is 16 residues. As DNA, the CDR3 is TGCGCCAGCAGCTTTTGGGAGAGCTCCTATAATTCACCCCTCCACTTT. Amino acid sequence: CASSFWESSYNSPLHF.

This clonotype appeared many times. The chain links TRBV28 to TRBJ2-5; TRBD2 matches 7 bases. Germline assignment: CDR1 MDHEN and CDR2 SYDVKM. J was trimmed by 5 bases and V by 2 bases; bases with no gene match: 14. CDR3 size: 17 residues. The CDR3 DNA is TGTGCCAGCAGTTTAATGGTAGCTAGCGGAGTAACGGAGACCCAGTACTTC. Its translation is CASSLMVASGVTETQYF.

In this sample, this clonotype turned up many times. The chain carries TRBV7-9 and TRBJ2-6, with 9 bases aligning to TRBD1. V was clipped by 5 bases and J by 3 bases; unmatched bases: 5. This CDR3 contains 16 residues. Germline-derived CDR1 and CDR2 are SEHNR and FQNEAQ (reference sequence). CDR3 region: CASSGGTGIGANVLTF. The DNA for the CDR3 is TGTGCCAGCAGCGGCGGGACAGGGATTGGGGCCAACGTCCTGACTTTC.

This clonotype occurred many times. The rearrangement uses TRBV12-3 or TRBV12-4 and TRBJ2-4; TRBD2 aligns across 16 bases. CDR3 length: 17 amino acids. V shed 5 bases and J 3 bases; nucleotides not matched to a gene: 4. The CDR3 DNA is TGTGCCAGCAGTAGGGGACTAGCGGGGGGGATCAAAAACATTCAGTACTTC. Amino acids: CASSRGLAGGIKNIQYF.

This clonotype was detected ten times or more. V usage is TRBV7-8 and J usage is TRBJ2-7; TRBD2 might be the D (5 bases). The V and J ends lost 3 bases and 6 bases respectively, with 24 bases between them. The CDR3 covers 17 residues. Germline lookup yields CDR1 SGHVS and CDR2 FQNEAQ. DNA for the CDR3: TGTGCCAGCAGCTTTTGGGCACTAGGAGAACGCCTAGGCGAGCAGTACTTC. Amino acid sequence: CASSFWALGERLGEQYF.

This clonotype showed up just a few times. A read error may account for a junction end that differs from germline. The chain employs TRBV20-1 and TRBJ2-3, with D possibly being TRBD2 (5 bases). Germline V gene lookup returns CDR1 DFQATT and CDR2 SNEGSKA (reference sequence). The CDR3 is made up of 14 amino acids. CDR3 nucleotides: TGCAGTGCTAAGCCAGCGGAGGTCACAGTTACGCAGTATTTT. Its translation: CSAKPAEVTVTQYF.

This clonotype was counted between two and nine times. The chain employs TRBV27 and TRBJ2-1; perhaps TRBD2 as D (6 bases). The CDR3 covers 18 residues. V was cut by 2 bases and J by 0 bases, with 17 bases left in between. Germline V gene lookup returns CDR1 MNHEY and CDR2 SMNVEV (reference sequence). The CDR3 region has the DNA TGTGCCAGCAGTTTACACCCGGGACTCACAAACTCCTACAATGAGCAGTTCTTC. It is translated as CASSLHPGLTNSYNEQFF.

This clonotype was recorded many times. The chain couples TRBV7-9 to TRBJ2-7, with 7 bases identical to TRBD1. Germline-derived CDR1 and CDR2 are SEHNR and FQNEAQ (reference sequence). The CDR3 runs to 14 residues. Losses at the gene ends were 1 base for V and 5 bases for J; bases not matched to a gene: 5. The CDR3 here is CASSLGQGINEQYF. CDR3 coding DNA: TGTGCCAGCAGCTTAGGACAGGGTATCAACGAGCAGTACTTC.

This clonotype has a count of ten or more. The V and J genes are TRBV12-3 or TRBV12-4 and TRBJ2-5; possibly TRBD2 for D (6 bases). The CDR3 spans 16 residues. V gave up 3 bases and J gave up 5 bases, with 19 bases separating them. The DNA for the CDR3 is TGTGCCAGCAGTTTCCACGCGGGGCTAGTCCGTGAGACCCAGTACTTC. As protein: CASSFHAGLVRETQYF.

This clonotype showed up many times. The chain uses TRBV5-1 and TRBJ1-5; D is perhaps TRBD1 (5 bases). CDR1 is SGHRS, CDR2 YFSETQ, per germline. The CDR3 spans 16 residues. V was shortened by 4 bases and J by 1 base, with 15 bases between the two germline ends. This CDR3 reads CASSLGTGRSNQPQHF. The CDR3 bases are TGCGCCAGCAGCCTCGGGACGGGAAGGAGCAATCAGCCCCAGCATTTT.

This clonotype was detected many times. For the CDR3, the DNA is TGCGCCAGCAGCTTGCAGGAGGGAGGTACCCACTATGGCTACACCTTC. Protein product: CASSLQEGGTHYGYTF. The chain has TRBV5-1 and TRBJ1-2; D gene ambiguous. This CDR3 contains 16 residues. The V end was cut by 1 base, the J end by 3 bases, with 16 bases between. Germline V gene sequence: CDR1 SGHRS, CDR2 YFSETQ.

Many counts were recorded for this clonotype. The chain is built from TRBV5-5 and TRBJ1-1; the D is unclear. With 0 bases removed from V and 4 bases from J, the gap between germline ends came to 13 bases. Per the germline V gene, CDR1 is SGHKS and CDR2 is YYEKEE (reference sequence). The CDR3 runs to 15 residues. The DNA of the CDR3 is TGTGCCAGCAGCTTGGGCCGGGCGGGAGGCACTGAAGCTTTCTTT. It yields the protein CASSLGRAGGTEAFF. The full variable domain, in which reference TRBV5-5 and TRBJ1-1 provide the parts outside the CDR3, is DAGVTQSPTHLIKTRGQQVTLRCSPISGHKSVSWYQQVLGQGPQFIFQYYEKEERGRGNFPDRFSARQFPNYSSELNVNALLLGDSALYLCASSLGRAGGTEAFFGQGTRLTVV.